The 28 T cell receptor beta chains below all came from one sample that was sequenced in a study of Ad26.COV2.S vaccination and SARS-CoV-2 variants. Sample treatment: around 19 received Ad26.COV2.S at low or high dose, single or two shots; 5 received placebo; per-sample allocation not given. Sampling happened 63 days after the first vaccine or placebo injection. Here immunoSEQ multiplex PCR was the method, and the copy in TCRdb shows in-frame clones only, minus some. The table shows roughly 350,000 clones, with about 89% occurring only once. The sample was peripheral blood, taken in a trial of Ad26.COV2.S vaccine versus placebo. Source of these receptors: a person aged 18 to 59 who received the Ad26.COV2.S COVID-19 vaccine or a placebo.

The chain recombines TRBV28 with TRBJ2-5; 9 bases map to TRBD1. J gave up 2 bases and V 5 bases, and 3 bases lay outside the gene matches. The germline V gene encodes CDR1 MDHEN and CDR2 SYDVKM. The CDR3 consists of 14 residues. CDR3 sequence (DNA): TGTGCCAGCAGTGGGACAGGGAGACAAGAGACCCAGTACTTC. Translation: CASSGTGRQETQYF.

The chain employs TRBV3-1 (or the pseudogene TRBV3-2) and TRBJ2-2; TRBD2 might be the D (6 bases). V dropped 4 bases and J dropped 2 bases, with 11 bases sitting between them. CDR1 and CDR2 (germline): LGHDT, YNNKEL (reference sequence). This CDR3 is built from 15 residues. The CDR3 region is CASSPRTINTGELFF. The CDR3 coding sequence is TGTGCCAGCAGCCCCCGGACTATAAACACCGGGGAGCTGTTTTTT.

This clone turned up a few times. CDR3 loop: CASSQDRGRNTGELFF. CDR3 nucleotide sequence: TGTGCCAGCAGCCAAGATCGAGGGAGAAACACCGGGGAGCTGTTTTTT. The rearrangement uses TRBV4-2 and TRBJ2-2, with a tentative D call TRBD2 (5 bases). The CDR3 consists of 16 residues. Germline V gene data show CDR1 as LGHNA and CDR2 as YNFKEQ. V lost 0 bases, J lost 2 bases, and 10 bases lay in between.

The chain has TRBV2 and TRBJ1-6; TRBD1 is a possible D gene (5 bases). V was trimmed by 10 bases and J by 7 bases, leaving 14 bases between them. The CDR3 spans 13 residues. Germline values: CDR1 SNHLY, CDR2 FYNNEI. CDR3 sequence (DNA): TGTGCCATCTCGGGACCGCCGAATTCACCCCTCCACTTT. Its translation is CAISGPPNSPLHF.

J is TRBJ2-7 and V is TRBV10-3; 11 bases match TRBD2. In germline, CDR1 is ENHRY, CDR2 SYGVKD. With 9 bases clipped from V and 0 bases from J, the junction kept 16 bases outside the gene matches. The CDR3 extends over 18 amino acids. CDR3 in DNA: TGTGCCATTATGGAGCCGGGGACTAGCGGAAGGAGCTCCTACGAGCAGTACTTC. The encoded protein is CAIMEPGTSGRSSYEQYF.

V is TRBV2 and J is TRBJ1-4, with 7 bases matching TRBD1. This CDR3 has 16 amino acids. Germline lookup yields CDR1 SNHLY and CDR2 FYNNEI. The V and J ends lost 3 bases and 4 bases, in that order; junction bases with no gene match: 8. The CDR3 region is CASSDVDRELNEKLFF. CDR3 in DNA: TGTGCCAGCAGTGATGTAGACAGGGAACTTAATGAAAAACTGTTTTTT.

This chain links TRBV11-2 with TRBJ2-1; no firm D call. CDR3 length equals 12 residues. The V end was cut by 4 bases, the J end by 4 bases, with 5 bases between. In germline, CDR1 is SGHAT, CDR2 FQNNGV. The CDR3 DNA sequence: TGTGCCAGCAGCTACCGTTACAATGAGCAGTTCTTC. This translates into CASSYRYNEQFF.

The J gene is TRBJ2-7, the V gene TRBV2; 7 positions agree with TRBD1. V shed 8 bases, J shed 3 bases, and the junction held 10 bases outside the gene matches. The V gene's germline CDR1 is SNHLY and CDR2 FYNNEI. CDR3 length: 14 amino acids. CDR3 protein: CASGFVDRVYEQYF. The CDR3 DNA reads TGTGCCAGCGGGTTTGTAGACAGGGTCTACGAGCAGTACTTC.

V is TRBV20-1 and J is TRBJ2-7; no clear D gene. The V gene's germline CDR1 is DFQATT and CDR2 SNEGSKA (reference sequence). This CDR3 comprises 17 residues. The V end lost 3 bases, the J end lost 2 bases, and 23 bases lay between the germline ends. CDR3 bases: TGCAGTGCTAGTCCCGCAGATCGTGGGCTCGACCCCTACGAGCAGTACTTC. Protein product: CSASPADRGLDPYEQYF.

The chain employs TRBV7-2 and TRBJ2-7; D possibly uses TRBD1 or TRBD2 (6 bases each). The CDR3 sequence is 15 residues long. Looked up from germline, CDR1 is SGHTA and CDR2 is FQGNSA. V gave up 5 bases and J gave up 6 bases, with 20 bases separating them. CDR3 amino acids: CASSLGGRWQVEQYF. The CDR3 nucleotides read TGTGCCAGCAGCCTAGGGGGGAGGTGGCAGGTCGAGCAGTACTTC.

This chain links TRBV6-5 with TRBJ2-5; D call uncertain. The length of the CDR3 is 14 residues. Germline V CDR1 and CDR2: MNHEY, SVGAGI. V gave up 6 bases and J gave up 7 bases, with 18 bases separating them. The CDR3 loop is CASRRVTGEGTQYF. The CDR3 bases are TGTGCCAGCAGAAGAGTTACTGGCGAAGGGACCCAGTACTTC.

CDR3 protein: CASSLYRGEGAQYF. The CDR3 DNA reads TGTGCCAGCAGTTTATACAGAGGGGAAGGGGCCCAGTACTTC. The rearrangement joins TRBV27 to TRBJ2-5; D possibly matches TRBD1 or TRBD2 (5 bases each). The germline gives CDR1 MNHEY, CDR2 SMNVEV (reference sequence). This CDR3 is built from 14 residues. Trimming pared 1 base from V and 9 bases from J, leaving 15 bases between.

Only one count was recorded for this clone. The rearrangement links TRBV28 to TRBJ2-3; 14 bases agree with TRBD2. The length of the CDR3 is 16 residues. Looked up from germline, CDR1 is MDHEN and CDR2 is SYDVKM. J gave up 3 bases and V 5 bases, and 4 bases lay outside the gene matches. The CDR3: CASSLGTSGRTDTQYF. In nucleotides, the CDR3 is TGTGCCAGCAGTCTAGGGACTAGCGGGAGAACAGATACGCAGTATTTT.

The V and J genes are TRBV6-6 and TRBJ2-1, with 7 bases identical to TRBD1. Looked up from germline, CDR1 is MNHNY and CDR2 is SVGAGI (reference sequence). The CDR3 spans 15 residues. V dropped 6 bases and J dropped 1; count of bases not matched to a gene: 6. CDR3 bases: TGTGCCAGCAGCCCAGGGACAGAGTCCTACAATGAGCAGTTCTTC. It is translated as CASSPGTESYNEQFF.

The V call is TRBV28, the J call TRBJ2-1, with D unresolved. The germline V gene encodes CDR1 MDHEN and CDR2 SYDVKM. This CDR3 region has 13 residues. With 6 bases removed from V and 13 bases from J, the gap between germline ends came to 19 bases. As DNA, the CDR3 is TGTGCCAGCAGCTCCCCAGTCCTCGGCCGCCAGTTCTTC. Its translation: CASSSPVLGRQFF.

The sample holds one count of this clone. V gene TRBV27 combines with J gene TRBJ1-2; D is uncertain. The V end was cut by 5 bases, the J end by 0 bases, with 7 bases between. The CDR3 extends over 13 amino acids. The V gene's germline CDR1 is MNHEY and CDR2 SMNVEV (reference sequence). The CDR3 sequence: CASSPTPNYGYTF. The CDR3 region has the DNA TGTGCCAGCAGTCCAACCCCTAACTATGGCTACACCTTC.

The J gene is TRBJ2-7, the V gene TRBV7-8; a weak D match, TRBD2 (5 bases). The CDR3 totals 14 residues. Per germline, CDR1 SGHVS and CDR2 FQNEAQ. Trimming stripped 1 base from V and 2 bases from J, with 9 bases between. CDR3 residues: CASSLGVRAYEQYF. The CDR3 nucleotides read TGTGCCAGCAGCTTAGGGGTGAGGGCCTACGAGCAGTACTTC.

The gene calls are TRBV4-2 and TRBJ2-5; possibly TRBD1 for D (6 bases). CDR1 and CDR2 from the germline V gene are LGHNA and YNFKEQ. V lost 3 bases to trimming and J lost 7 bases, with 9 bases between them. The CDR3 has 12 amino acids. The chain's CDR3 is CASSHETGTQYF. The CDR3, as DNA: TGTGCCAGCAGCCACGAGACAGGGACCCAGTACTTC.

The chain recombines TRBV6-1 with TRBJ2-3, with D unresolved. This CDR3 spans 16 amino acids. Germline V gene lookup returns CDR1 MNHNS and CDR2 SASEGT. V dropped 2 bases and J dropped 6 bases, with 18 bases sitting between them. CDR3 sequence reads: CASSEFRVGKGDTQYF. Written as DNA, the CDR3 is TGTGCCAGCAGTGAATTTCGAGTCGGAAAGGGTGATACGCAGTATTTT.

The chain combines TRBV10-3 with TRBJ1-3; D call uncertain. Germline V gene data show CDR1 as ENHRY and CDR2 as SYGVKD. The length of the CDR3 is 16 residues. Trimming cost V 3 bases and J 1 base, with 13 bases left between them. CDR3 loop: CAISDGAPGSGNTIYF. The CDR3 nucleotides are TGTGCCATCAGTGACGGAGCTCCAGGTTCTGGAAACACCATATATTTT.

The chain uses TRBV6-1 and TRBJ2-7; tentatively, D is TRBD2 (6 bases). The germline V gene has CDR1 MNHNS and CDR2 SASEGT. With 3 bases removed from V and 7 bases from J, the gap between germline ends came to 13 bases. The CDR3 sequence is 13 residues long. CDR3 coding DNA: TGTGCCAGCAGTGAGATTCCGGGGGAAGAGCAGTACTTC. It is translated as CASSEIPGEEQYF.

For the CDR3, the DNA is TGCGCCAGCAGTCCCGGGACAAACTACGAGCAGTACTTC. Amino acids: CASSPGTNYEQYF. The chain couples TRBV5-1 to TRBJ2-7; D may be TRBD1 (6 bases). The germline V gene encodes CDR1 SGHRS and CDR2 YFSETQ. The V gene lost 5 bases and the J gene lost 3 bases, with 12 bases spanning the gap. CDR3 length: 13 residues.

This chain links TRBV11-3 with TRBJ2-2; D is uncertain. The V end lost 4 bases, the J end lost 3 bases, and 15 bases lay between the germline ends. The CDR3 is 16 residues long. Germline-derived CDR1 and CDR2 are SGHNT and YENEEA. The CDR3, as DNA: TGTGCCAGCAGCTCTCTCAAGGGCAGCTACACCGGGGAGCTGTTTTTT. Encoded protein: CASSSLKGSYTGELFF.

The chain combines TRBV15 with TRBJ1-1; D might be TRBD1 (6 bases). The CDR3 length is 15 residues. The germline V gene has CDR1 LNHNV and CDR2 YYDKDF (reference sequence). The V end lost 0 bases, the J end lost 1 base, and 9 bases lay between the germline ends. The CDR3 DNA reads TGTGCCACCAGCAGAGAGGGACACAGGAACACTGAAGCTTTCTTT. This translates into CATSREGHRNTEAFF. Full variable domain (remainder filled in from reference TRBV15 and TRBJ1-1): DAMVIQNPRYQVTQFGKPVTLSCSQTLNHNVMYWYQQKSSQAPKLLFHYYDKDFNNEADTPDNFQSRRPNTSFCFLDIRSPGLGDTAMYLCATSREGHRNTEAFFGQGTRLTVV.

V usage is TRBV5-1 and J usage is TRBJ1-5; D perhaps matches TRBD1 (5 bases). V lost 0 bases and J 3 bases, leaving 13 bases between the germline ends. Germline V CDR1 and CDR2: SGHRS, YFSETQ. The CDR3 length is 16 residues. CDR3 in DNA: TGCGCCAGCAGCTTGGACGGGGGGATCAACAATCAGCCCCAGCATTTT. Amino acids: CASSLDGGINNQPQHF.

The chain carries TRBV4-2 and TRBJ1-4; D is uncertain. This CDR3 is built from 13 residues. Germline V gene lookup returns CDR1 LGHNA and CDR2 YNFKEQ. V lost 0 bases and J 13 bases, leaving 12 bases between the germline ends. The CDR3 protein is CASSQDLERSLFF. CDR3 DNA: TGTGCCAGCAGCCAAGATCTGGAGAGGTCACTGTTTTTT.

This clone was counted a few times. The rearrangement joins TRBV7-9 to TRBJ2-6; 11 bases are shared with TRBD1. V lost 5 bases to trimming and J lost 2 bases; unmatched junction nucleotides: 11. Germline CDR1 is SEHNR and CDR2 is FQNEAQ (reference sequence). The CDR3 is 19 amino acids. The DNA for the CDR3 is TGTGCCAGCAGCCCGGGATCCGGGACAGGGGGTACTGGGGCCAACGTCCTGACTTTC. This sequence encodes CASSPGSGTGGTGANVLTF.

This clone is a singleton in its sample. CDR3 residues: CASKGTGSTGELFF. CDR3 coding DNA: TGTGCCAGCAAGGGGACAGGGTCCACCGGGGAGCTGTTTTTT. The chain combines TRBV6-5 with TRBJ2-2; 9 nucleotides line up with TRBD1. The V gene's germline CDR1 is MNHEY and CDR2 SVGAGI. This CDR3 contains 14 residues. J was trimmed by 4 bases and V by 7 bases; bases with no gene match: 4.